This is a list of T cell receptor beta chains from one sample in a study of regulatory T cells in long-lasting Graves disease. TCRdb reprocessed the multiplex PCR reads with MiXCR, giving one entry per CDR3 protein. The sample records some 280,000 distinct CDR3 sequences, more than 20% being singletons. The material sequenced was peripheral blood mononuclear cells (PBMCs), taken when the disease was refractory, from a patient treated with antithyroid drugs. The source of these receptors is a female donor with Graves disease. The CDR3 runs from the conserved cysteine through the conserved F or W. D genes are given only for firm matches. Clone size appears in some rows only: once, few, many, or a class for an expanded clone.

TRBV2,many,-,TRBJ1-3,CASRGDYSGNTIYF,TGTGCCAGCAGGGGGGACTACTCTGGAAACACCATATATTTT
TRBV20-1,-,-,TRBJ2-5,CSAEEGTVQETQYF,TGCAGTGCTGAGGAGGGTACAGTCCAAGAGACCCAGTACTTC
TRBV5-1,-,TRBD2,TRBJ2-7,CASSWGLAGGLLTYEQYF,TGCGCCAGCAGCTGGGGACTAGCGGGAGGCCTCCTGACCTACGAGCAGTACTTC
TRBV5-1,-,TRBD1,TRBJ1-6,CASSQDGGTESSYNSPLHF,TGCGCCAGCAGCCAAGACGGGGGGACAGAAAGCTCCTATAATTCACCCCTCCACTTT
TRBV6-2/TRBV6-3,few,TRBD2,TRBJ2-7,CASEGLAVSYEQYF,TGTGCCAGCGAGGGACTAGCGGTCTCCTACGAGCAGTACTTC
TRBV6-1,few,-,TRBJ1-1,CASSYRGLGSRNTEAFF,TGTGCCAGCAGTTATCGAGGGTTGGGGTCTCGGAACACTGAAGCTTTCTTT
TRBV12-3/TRBV12-4,many,TRBD1,TRBJ1-2,CASRGTGLNYGYTF,TGTGCCAGCAGGGGGACAGGTCTAAACTATGGCTACACCTTC
TRBV7-2,-,-,TRBJ2-2,CASSLEDISGELFF,TGTGCCAGCAGCTTAGAAGACATCTCCGGGGAGCTGTTTTTT
TRBV6-1,few,TRBD1,TRBJ2-7,CASSTQGSPYEQYF,TGTGCCAGCAGCACACAGGGGAGCCCCTACGAGCAGTACTTC
TRBV20-1,-,TRBD2,TRBJ2-1,CSAKTSGSTDEQFF,TGCAGTGCCAAGACTAGCGGGAGTACGGATGAGCAGTTCTTC
TRBV15,many,-,TRBJ1-2,CATSRGATSNGYTF,TGTGCCACCAGCCGGGGGGCCACCTCTAATGGCTACACCTTC
TRBV20-1,many,TRBD2,TRBJ2-3,CSARGAGVAEDTQYF,TGCAGTGCTAGAGGTGCGGGAGTCGCAGAAGATACGCAGTATTTT
TRBV12-3/TRBV12-4,few,TRBD2,TRBJ2-2,CATHGGGPYHGELFF,TGTGCCACCCATGGCGGGGGGCCATATCACGGGGAGCTGTTTTTT
TRBV7-2,-,-,TRBJ1-5,CASSQTGTNYQPQHF,TGTGCCAGCAGCCAAACCGGGACCAACTATCAGCCCCAGCATTTT
TRBV7-2,many,-,TRBJ2-6,CASSLRGGSGANVLTF,TGTGCCAGCAGCCTCAGGGGGGGTTCTGGGGCCAACGTCCTGACTTTC
TRBV7-9,many,TRBD1,TRBJ2-5,CASSPTTGGETQYF,TGTGCCAGCAGCCCCACGACAGGGGGTGAGACCCAGTACTTC
TRBV28,few,-,TRBJ1-6,CASSFEMGGDNSPLHF,TGTGCCAGCAGTTTTGAGATGGGGGGAGATAATTCACCCCTCCACTTT
TRBV12-3/TRBV12-4,many,TRBD1,TRBJ1-2,CASRPRDSVYGYTF,TGTGCCAGCAGGCCTCGGGACAGCGTTTATGGCTACACCTTC
TRBV12-3/TRBV12-4,many,-,TRBJ1-5,CASSFSMTSNQPQHF,TGTGCCAGCAGTTTCTCCATGACCTCCAATCAGCCCCAGCATTTT
TRBV7-2,-,-,TRBJ1-2,CASSFRGAQGYTF,TGTGCCAGCAGCTTTCGGGGGGCGCAAGGCTACACCTTC
TRBV2,many,-,TRBJ2-1,CAAGRGYEQFF,TGTGCCGCGGGCAGAGGTTATGAGCAGTTCTTC
TRBV7-9,few,-,TRBJ2-5,CASSLGDNKGETQYF,TGTGCCAGCAGCCTAGGGGACAACAAGGGGGAGACCCAGTACTTC
TRBV20-1,many,-,TRBJ1-1,CSARWGLGTEAFF,TGCAGTGCTAGATGGGGTTTGGGGACTGAAGCTTTCTTT
TRBV11-3,many,-,TRBJ2-2,CASSERAGSQNTGELFF,TGTGCCAGCAGCGAACGGGCAGGGTCCCAGAACACCGGGGAGCTGTTTTTT
TRBV28,many,-,TRBJ1-4,CASSFGPGINEKLFF,-
TRBV4-1,-,-,TRBJ1-2,CASSQVEGAYGYTF,TGCGCCAGCAGCCAAGTGGAGGGCGCCTATGGCTACACCTTC
TRBV12-3/TRBV12-4,-,-,TRBJ2-2,CASSFPPDRINTGELFF,TGTGCCAGCAGTTTCCCCCCAGACAGGATAAACACCGGGGAGCTGTTTTTT
TRBV6-4,-,TRBD2,TRBJ2-1,CASSEMPSGSSYNEQFF,TGTGCCAGCAGTGAAATGCCTAGCGGGAGCTCCTACAATGAGCAGTTCTTC
TRBV28,-,TRBD1,TRBJ2-7,CASKPSGTGTYEQYF,TGTGCCAGCAAGCCGAGTGGGACAGGTACCTACGAGCAGTACTTC
TRBV4-1,-,TRBD2,TRBJ2-2,CASSPRGAGELFF,TGCGCCAGCAGCCCACGGGGGGCCGGGGAGCTGTTTTTT
TRBV4-3,-,-,TRBJ2-7,CASSQDLWEPATHYEQYF,TGCGCCAGCAGCCAAGATCTGTGGGAGCCCGCGACTCACTACGAGCAGTACTTC
TRBV5-5,few,TRBD1,TRBJ2-7,CASSPGTGPREQYF,TGTGCCAGCAGCCCCGGGACAGGGCCTCGCGAGCAGTACTTC
TRBV9,-,TRBD1,TRBJ1-1,CASSVGDRVGTEAFF,TGTGCCAGCAGCGTTGGGGACAGGGTTGGTACTGAAGCTTTCTTT
TRBV7-2,-,-,TRBJ2-7,CASSLSDREGEQYF,TGTGCCAGCAGCTTATCGGACAGGGAGGGGGAGCAGTACTTT
TRBV6-1,few,TRBD1,TRBJ1-5,CASSLSSTGAGQPQHF,TGTGCCAGCAGTCTCTCCTCGACAGGGGCTGGTCAGCCCCAGCATTTT
TRBV28,-,-,TRBJ2-2,CASGSPGAGELFF,TGTGCCAGCGGCTCACCGGGGGCCGGGGAGCTGTTTTTT
TRBV2,-,-,TRBJ2-2,CASRQSGRTGELFF,TGTGCCAGCAGACAATCAGGGAGGACCGGGGAGCTGTTTTTT
TRBV6-5,few,-,TRBJ2-5,CASSYSGQGMETQYF,TGTGCCAGCAGTTACTCGGGTCAGGGGATGGAGACCCAGTACTTC
TRBV28,-,-,TRBJ2-7,CASSLQLGFFEQYF,TGTGCCAGCAGTCTCCAATTGGGGTTCTTCGAGCAGTACTTC
TRBV19,-,-,TRBJ1-4,CASSIPGQSAKGKLFF,TGTGCCAGTAGTATCCCCGGCCAGTCAGCTAAAGGAAAACTGTTTTTT
TRBV2,many,-,TRBJ1-5,CASSERGGQPQHF,TGTGCCAGCAGTGAACGGGGGGGTCAGCCCCAGCATTTT
TRBV14,few,-,TRBJ1-1,CASSPLIGENTEAFF,TGTGCCAGCAGCCCCCTTATAGGGGAGAACACTGAAGCTTTCTTT
TRBV3-1,many,-,TRBJ1-5,CASSQDLIQPQHF,TGTGCCAGCAGCCAAGATTTAATTCAGCCCCAGCATTTT
TRBV6-2/TRBV6-3,-,TRBD2,TRBJ2-7,CASEKREGSYEQYF,TGTGCCAGTGAAAAGCGGGAGGGGTCCTACGAGCAGTACTTC
TRBV5-4,-,-,TRBJ1-4,CASSLGGGGNEKLFF,TGTGCCAGCAGCTTAGGAGGCGGCGGGAATGAAAAACTGTTTTTT
TRBV16,-,-,TRBJ1-1,CASSPHWRGNTVAFF,TGTGCCAGCAGCCCCCACTGGAGGGGGAACACTGTAGCTTTCTTT
TRBV20-1,few,-,TRBJ2-5,CSASAYQETQYF,TGCAGTGCTAGTGCATATCAAGAGACCCAGTACTTC
TRBV11-2,-,-,TRBJ2-7,CASSLFRTGGAYEQYF,TGTGCCAGCAGCTTATTCCGGACAGGAGGGGCCTACGAGCAGTACTTC
TRBV29-1,many,TRBD1,TRBJ2-5,CSALDRVLGETQYF,TGCAGCGCCCTGGACAGGGTTTTAGGGGAGACCCAGTACTTC
TRBV12-3/TRBV12-4,many,TRBD2,TRBJ2-7,CASSLREDSYEQYF,TGTGCCAGCAGTTTACGGGAGGACTCCTACGAGCAGTACTTC
TRBV3-1,-,TRBD2,TRBJ2-7,CASSQVLAGGGGEQYF,TGTGCCAGCAGCCAAGTCCTGGCGGGAGGGGGCGGCGAGCAGTACTTC
TRBV20-1,many,-,TRBJ2-7,CSASQGSEQYF,TGCAGTGCTAGCCAGGGGAGTGAGCAGTACTTC
TRBV6-5,many,TRBD1,TRBJ1-6,CASSYLGQNNSPLHF,TGTGCCAGCAGTTACTTGGGACAGAATAATTCACCCCTCCACTTT
TRBV6-5,many,-,TRBJ1-5,CASSYPGLEGPQHF,TGTGCCAGCAGTTACCCCGGACTCGAGGGGCCCCAGCATTTT
TRBV18,-,TRBD1,TRBJ1-3,CASSPTGVSSGNTIYF,TGTGCCAGCTCACCAACAGGGGTCAGCTCTGGAAACACCATATATTTT
TRBV28,many,-,TRBJ1-5,CAITTNLYQPQHF,TGTGCCATTACGACAAATTTATATCAGCCCCAGCATTTT
TRBV7-8,many,TRBD1,TRBJ2-1,CASSSWTGEVREQFF,TGTGCCAGCAGCTCCTGGACAGGGGAAGTACGGGAGCAGTTCTTC
TRBV28,many,-,TRBJ2-7,CASSSGRGSLYEQYF,TGTGCCAGCAGTTCCGGACGAGGGTCCCTCTACGAGCAGTACTTC
TRBV7-9,-,-,TRBJ2-7,CASSLAGEPYEQYF,TGTGCCAGCAGCTTAGCGGGGGAACCCTACGAGCAGTACTTC